Only a few counts were recorded for the clone carrying this TCR beta chain. What it binds is unknown. This sample was taken from a study of T cell repertoires in cytomegalovirus infection. TCRdb used MiXCR to reprocess the reads, holding one entry per CDR3 protein. In the table there are a few hundred thousand distinct CDR3 sequences, 30% to 40% of which are singletons. Germline V lookup: CDR1 MNHEY, CDR2 SVGEGT. V gave up 2 bases and J gave up 2 bases, with 10 bases separating them. CDR3 size: 14 residues. The TCR was taken from a human donor in good health (CMV status not recorded). Some clones in this sample may be carry-over from other donors' samples. Sequencing used cultured PBMCs, obtained from culture after CMV antigen stimulation. The V call is TRBV6-2 or TRBV6-3, the J call TRBJ2-7, with D possibly being TRBD2 (5 bases). CDR3 sequence: CASSYNRLTYEQYF. CDR3 DNA: TGTGCCAGCAGTTACAATCGACTAACCTACGAGCAGTACTTC.